The 28 T cell receptor beta chains presented below share a single source sample, sequenced in a study of pediatric ulcerative colitis. Some clones are missing from TCRdb's copy, which holds only in-frame ones; the method was immunoSEQ multiplex PCR. The sample consists of 40,000 to 60,000 clones, around 78% of them appearing once. During colonoscopy, one to two rectal pinch biopsies were collected. Sequencing was done on a sample of gut tissue. The source is a girl between 5 and 17 years old with moderate ulcerative colitis.

The rearrangement joins TRBV5-6 to TRBJ1-1, with a tentative D call TRBD1 (5 bases). The CDR3 length is 13 residues. Germline CDR1 and CDR2: SGHDT and YYEEEE. The V gene lost 4 bases and the J gene lost 11 bases, with 18 bases spanning the gap. The CDR3 loop reads CASSLPGPGVAFF. CDR3 nucleotides: TGTGCCAGCAGCCTACCGGGACCAGGTGTCGCTTTCTTT.

The gene calls are TRBV11-3 and TRBJ2-3, with 7 bases lining up with TRBD1. Germline values: CDR1 SGHNT, CDR2 YENEEA. The CDR3 totals 14 residues. The J segment lost 7 bases and the V segment lost 4 bases, leaving 8 bases of the junction unmatched. The CDR3 loop is CASSSTGAINTQYF. CDR3 in DNA: TGTGCCAGCAGCTCAACAGGGGCGATAAATACGCAGTATTTT.

This chain connects TRBV2 to TRBJ2-1; maybe TRBD2 (7 bases). Trimming removed 6 bases at V and 0 bases at J, with 15 bases between. This CDR3 has 16 residues. Germline CDR1 SNHLY, CDR2 FYNNEI. This CDR3 reads CASRMGGALSYNEQFF. DNA of the CDR3: TGTGCCAGCAGGATGGGGGGGGCGCTCTCCTACAATGAGCAGTTCTTC.

In this sample, this clone turned up a few times. The J gene is TRBJ1-2, the V gene TRBV28, with TRBD1 matching over 10 bases. V lost 10 bases and J lost 5; bases outside the gene matches: 10. In germline, CDR1 is MDHEN, CDR2 SYDVKM. This CDR3 spans 14 amino acids. CDR3 in amino acids: CAIRGDRGGYGYTF. DNA of the CDR3: TGTGCCATCCGAGGGGACAGGGGAGGGTATGGCTACACCTTC.

The chain uses TRBV4-1 and TRBJ2-6, with 8 bases identical to TRBD2. There are 17 residues in the CDR3. Per germline, CDR1 MGHRA and CDR2 YSYEKL. Trimming at V came to 4 bases and at J to 2 bases, leaving 7 bases not matched to a gene. CDR3 nucleotide sequence: TGCGCCAGCAGCCTAAGCGGGAGTAAGGCTGGGGCCAACGTCCTGACTTTC. Translated: CASSLSGSKAGANVLTF.

This clone was seen more than once but under ten times. This chain joins TRBV19 and TRBJ1-2; the D is unclear. V was clipped by 5 bases and J by 4 bases, with 14 bases between them. Germline V gene sequence: CDR1 LNHDA, CDR2 SQIVND (reference sequence). The CDR3 extends over 14 amino acids. CDR3 nucleotides: TGTGCCAGTAGTTTACACACTGGCTTCTATGGCTACACCTTC. It encodes CASSLHTGFYGYTF.

The V gene is TRBV5-1, the J gene TRBJ2-3; 10 bases are a match to TRBD1. Germline V gene data show CDR1 as SGHRS and CDR2 as YFSETQ. Trimming at V came to 3 bases and at J to 2 bases, leaving 3 bases not matched to a gene. This CDR3 has 15 residues. CDR3 sequence reads: CASSSGTGVTDTQYF. As DNA, the CDR3 is TGCGCCAGCAGCTCCGGGACAGGGGTCACAGATACGCAGTATTTT.

The chain couples TRBV5-4 to TRBJ1-2, with 9 nucleotides matching TRBD1. The CDR3 covers 15 residues. The germline V gene encodes CDR1 SGHNT and CDR2 YYREEE (reference sequence). V dropped 4 bases and J dropped 6; count of bases not matched to a gene: 10. The CDR3 reads CASSLRDRALDGYTF. In DNA form, the CDR3 reads TGTGCCAGCAGCCTACGGGACAGGGCCTTGGATGGCTACACCTTC.

The J gene is TRBJ2-3, the V gene TRBV5-1; TRBD2 aligns across 11 bases. Per the germline V gene, CDR1 is SGHRS and CDR2 is YFSETQ. Trimming at V came to 3 bases and at J to 4 bases, leaving 13 bases not matched to a gene. This CDR3 is built from 18 residues. The CDR3 DNA sequence: TGCGCCAGCAGCTATTTGGGTACTAGCGGGAGTGGTGCAGATACGCAGTATTTT. Amino acids: CASSYLGTSGSGADTQYF.

The chain carries TRBV11-2 and TRBJ1-2; D possibly corresponds to TRBD1 (5 bases). Germline V gene sequence: CDR1 SGHAT, CDR2 FQNNGV. The germline V and J ends were trimmed by 4 bases and 8 bases, with 14 bases remaining between them. This CDR3 has 13 amino acids. CDR3 in amino acids: CASSWGRGPGYTF. The CDR3 DNA follows: TGTGCCAGCAGCTGGGGGAGAGGGCCAGGCTACACCTTC.

This rearrangement joins TRBV25-1 to TRBJ1-2; D may be TRBD1 (5 bases). Germline values: CDR1 MGHDK, CDR2 SYGVNS. This CDR3 region has 12 residues. Trimming cost V 6 bases and J 3 bases, with 8 bases left between them. The DNA of the CDR3 is TGTGCCAGCAGCCCGGGACACTATGGCTACACCTTC. This translates into CASSPGHYGYTF.

CDR3 DNA: TGTGCCTGGAGTGTGGGGGCGGCGGCCAAAAACATTCAGTACTTC. It translates to CAWSVGAAAKNIQYF. This chain connects TRBV30 to TRBJ2-4, with a possible D match to TRBD1 (6 bases). V was clipped by 0 bases and J by 1 base, with 10 bases between them. Germline loops: CDR1 GTSNPN, CDR2 SVGIG (reference sequence). The CDR3 has 15 residues.

This chain uses TRBV7-2 with TRBJ2-7; D not resolved. CDR3 size: 12 residues. Germline assignment: CDR1 SGHTA and CDR2 FQGNSA. V was cut by 5 bases and J by 3 bases, with 8 bases left in between. CDR3 sequence reads: CASSPIYYEQYF. The CDR3 DNA is TGTGCCAGCAGCCCCATCTACTACGAGCAGTACTTC.

This clone was counted a single time. The chain carries TRBV19 and TRBJ2-5; D tentatively fits TRBD1 or TRBD2 (5 bases each). CDR3 size: 16 residues. V lost 3 bases, J lost 3 bases, and 17 bases lay in between. CDR1 is LNHDA, CDR2 SQIVND, per germline (reference sequence). CDR3 protein: CASSMAPGRMKETQYF. The CDR3 DNA follows: TGTGCCAGTAGTATGGCTCCGGGACGGATGAAAGAGACCCAGTACTTC.

This clone turned up a few times. The chain recombines TRBV15 with TRBJ2-5, with 12 bases aligning to TRBD2. Germline CDR1 and CDR2: LNHNV and YYDKDF (reference sequence). This CDR3 is 17 amino acids long. Trimming took 2 bases from V and 5 from J; bases not matched to a gene: 9. The CDR3 bases are TGTGCCACCAGCAGACGGACTAGCGGGACCCGAACGGAGACCCAGTACTTC. Protein product: CATSRRTSGTRTETQYF.

This clone was counted a few times. V and J are TRBV7-2 and TRBJ1-5; the match to TRBD1 covers 8 bases. CDR3 size: 14 residues. CDR1 SGHTA and CDR2 FQGNSA come from the germline V gene. V was clipped by 4 bases and J by 6 bases; unmatched bases: 5. The CDR3 DNA sequence: TGTGCCAGCAGCTCCTCAGGGGGCGGTCAGCCCCAGCATTTT. Translation gives CASSSSGGGQPQHF.

The V and J genes are TRBV6-5 and TRBJ1-1, with D perhaps TRBD1 (5 bases). V dropped 1 base and J dropped 3 bases, with 6 bases sitting between them. The CDR3 contains 13 residues. Per the germline V gene, CDR1 is MNHEY and CDR2 is SVGAGI. CDR3 loop: CASSYWGYTEAFF. The CDR3 DNA reads TGTGCCAGCAGTTACTGGGGGTACACTGAAGCTTTCTTT.

This clone was seen only a few times. The V call is TRBV7-9, the J call TRBJ1-1; TRBD1 matches 7 bases. This CDR3 has 15 amino acids. V lost 0 bases to trimming and J lost 1 base; unmatched junction nucleotides: 2. Germline V gene lookup returns CDR1 SEHNR and CDR2 FQNEAQ (reference sequence). CDR3 in amino acids: CASSLATGPNTEAFF. CDR3 coding DNA: TGTGCCAGCAGCTTAGCGACAGGGCCGAACACTGAAGCTTTCTTT.

The V gene is TRBV6-5, the J gene TRBJ1-5; 7 nucleotides match TRBD1. The CDR3 runs to 15 residues. After removal of 6 bases from V and 4 bases from J, the junction contained 9 bases not matched to a gene. CDR1 and CDR2 from the germline V gene are MNHEY and SVGAGI. The CDR3 here is CASRKTGKLNQPQHF. CDR3 DNA sequence: TGTGCCAGCAGGAAGACAGGGAAACTTAATCAGCCCCAGCATTTT.

This chain joins TRBV7-2 and TRBJ1-1; D call uncertain. CDR1 is SGHTA, CDR2 FQGNSA, per germline. This CDR3 spans 13 amino acids. The V gene lost 2 bases and the J gene lost 5 bases, with 9 bases spanning the gap. The CDR3, as DNA: TGTGCCAGCAGCTTAAATTCGCTGACTGAAGCTTTCTTT. This sequence encodes CASSLNSLTEAFF.

The table lists this clone with a few counts. This CDR3 is CASSEKGLTGSPLHF. The CDR3, as DNA: TGTGCCAGCAGTGAGAAGGGATTAACGGGTTCACCCCTCCACTTT. The chain is built from TRBV2 and TRBJ1-6; D is undetermined. Germline V lookup: CDR1 SNHLY, CDR2 FYNNEI. This CDR3 spans 15 amino acids. Deletions cut 3 bases from V and 9 bases from J, with 15 bases between.

The J gene is TRBJ2-3, the V gene TRBV2; D remains unclear. Germline V lookup: CDR1 SNHLY, CDR2 FYNNEI. V shed 6 bases and J shed 1 base, with 11 bases lying between them. The CDR3 contains 14 residues. CDR3 protein: CASRRALGTDTQYF. DNA for the CDR3: TGTGCCAGCAGGAGAGCACTTGGCACAGATACGCAGTATTTT.

The count of this clone is one. The rearrangement uses TRBV9 and TRBJ2-5, with a possible D match to TRBD2 (5 bases). Germline CDR1 SGDLS, CDR2 YYNGEE. Trimming removed 3 bases at V and 10 bases at J, with 19 bases between. The CDR3 spans 14 residues. CDR3 coding DNA: TGTGCCAGCAGCGACGGCCCTGGGTCGGAGGTCCAGTACTTC. It codes for CASSDGPGSEVQYF. Together with reference TRBV9 and TRBJ2-5, the CDR3 gives the full variable domain: DSGVTQTPKHLITATGQRVTLRCSPRSGDLSVYWYQQSLDQGLQFLIQYYNGEERAKGNILERFSAQQFPDLHSELNLSSLELGDSALYFCASSDGPGSEVQYFGPGTRLLVL.

This chain joins TRBV28 and TRBJ2-1; the D call may be TRBD1 or TRBD2 (5 bases each). The germline CDR1 and CDR2 sequences are MDHEN and SYDVKM. Trimming removed 3 bases at V and 9 bases at J, with 18 bases between. This CDR3 region has 15 residues. CDR3 nucleotides: TGTGCCAGCAGTTTGCCGGGACCCACCGGTGGTGAGCAGTTCTTC. Protein: CASSLPGPTGGEQFF.

The chain joins TRBV15 to TRBJ2-2; the D gene is possibly TRBD2 (6 bases). The CDR3 spans 15 residues. V dropped 6 bases and J dropped 3 bases, with 14 bases sitting between them. CDR1 and CDR2 from the germline V gene are LNHNV and YYDKDF (reference sequence). This CDR3 reads CATSVVREDTGELFF. CDR3 DNA: TGTGCCACCAGTGTAGTCAGGGAGGACACCGGGGAGCTGTTTTTT.

The rearrangement joins TRBV28 to TRBJ1-5, with D possibly TRBD1 on 5 matching bases. The CDR3 runs to 14 residues. V was pared by 10 bases and J by 7 bases, with 20 bases between. CDR1 is MDHEN and CDR2 is SYDVKM in the germline V gene. CDR3 DNA: TGTGCCACCTTGGGACTCCTCGTAGGACAGCCCCAGCATTTT. Protein sequence: CATLGLLVGQPQHF.

The chain joins TRBV11-2 to TRBJ1-2, with TRBD1 as a possible D gene (6 bases). V gave up 0 bases and J gave up 0 bases, with 11 bases separating them. This CDR3 has 16 residues. Germline V gene data show CDR1 as SGHAT and CDR2 as FQNNGV. The CDR3 spells CASSLDHRASNYGYTF. The CDR3 coding sequence is TGTGCCAGCAGCTTAGATCACAGGGCTTCTAACTATGGCTACACCTTC.

The CDR3 DNA is TGTGCCAGCAGCCTACAGGCAGGGCTGAATTCACCCCTCCACTTT. Translation: CASSLQAGLNSPLHF. The rearrangement uses TRBV5-5 and TRBJ1-6; tentative D call: TRBD1 (5 bases). The germline V and J ends were trimmed by 4 bases and 7 bases, with 15 bases remaining between them. The CDR3 totals 15 residues. In germline, CDR1 is SGHKS, CDR2 YYEKEE (reference sequence).